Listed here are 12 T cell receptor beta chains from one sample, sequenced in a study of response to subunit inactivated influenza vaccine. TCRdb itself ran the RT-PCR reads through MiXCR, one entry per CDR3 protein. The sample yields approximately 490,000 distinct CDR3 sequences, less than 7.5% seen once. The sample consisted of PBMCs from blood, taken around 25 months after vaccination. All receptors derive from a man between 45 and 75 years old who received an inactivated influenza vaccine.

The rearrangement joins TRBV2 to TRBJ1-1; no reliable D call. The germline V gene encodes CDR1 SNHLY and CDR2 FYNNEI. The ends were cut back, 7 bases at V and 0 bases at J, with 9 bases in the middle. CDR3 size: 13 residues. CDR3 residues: CASMRLMNTEAFF. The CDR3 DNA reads TGTGCCAGCATGCGACTTATGAACACTGAAGCTTTCTTT.

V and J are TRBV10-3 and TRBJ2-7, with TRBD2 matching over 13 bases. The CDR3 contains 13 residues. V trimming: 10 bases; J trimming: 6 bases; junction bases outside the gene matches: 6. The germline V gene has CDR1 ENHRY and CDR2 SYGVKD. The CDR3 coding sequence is TGTGCCACTGAAACTAGCGGGAGGGGCGAGCAGTACTTC. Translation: CATETSGRGEQYF.

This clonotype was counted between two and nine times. Here the CDR3 DNA reads TGTGCCAGCATACGGGGTGGGCGAGAGACCCAGTACTTC. Translated: CASIRGGRETQYF. The chain employs TRBV28 and TRBJ2-5, with D perhaps matching TRBD2 (5 bases). This CDR3 region has 13 residues. Trimming stripped 7 bases from V and 4 bases from J, with 13 bases between. Germline V CDR1 and CDR2: MDHEN, SYDVKM.

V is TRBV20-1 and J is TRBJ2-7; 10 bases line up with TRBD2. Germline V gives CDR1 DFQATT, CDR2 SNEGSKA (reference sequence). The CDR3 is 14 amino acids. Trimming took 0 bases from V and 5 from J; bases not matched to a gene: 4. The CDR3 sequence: CSARDPSGRHEQYF. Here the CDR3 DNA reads TGCAGTGCTAGAGATCCTAGCGGGAGACACGAGCAGTACTTC.

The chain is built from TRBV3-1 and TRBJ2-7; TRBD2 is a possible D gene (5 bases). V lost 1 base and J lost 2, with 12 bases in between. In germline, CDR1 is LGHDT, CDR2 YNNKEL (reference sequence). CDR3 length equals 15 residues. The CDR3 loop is CASSQAVARTYEQYF. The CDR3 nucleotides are TGTGCCAGCAGCCAAGCGGTAGCGCGTACCTACGAGCAGTACTTC.

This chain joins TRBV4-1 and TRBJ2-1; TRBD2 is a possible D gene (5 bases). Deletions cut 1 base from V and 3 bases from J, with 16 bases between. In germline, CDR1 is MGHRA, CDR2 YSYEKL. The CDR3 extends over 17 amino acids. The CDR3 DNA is TGCGCCAGCAGCCAAGGAACCCTAGGAGGCAACTACAATGAGCAGTTCTTC. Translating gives CASSQGTLGGNYNEQFF.

The CDR3 nucleotides read TGTGCCAGCAGCTTAGCCGGGTACAGGGCAATGAACACTGAAGCTTTCTTT. Translated, it gives CASSLAGYRAMNTEAFF. The V and J genes are TRBV7-8 and TRBJ1-1, with D perhaps TRBD1 (6 bases). Germline CDR1 is SGHVS and CDR2 is FQNEAQ. Deletions cut 0 bases from V and 0 bases from J, with 14 bases between. CDR3 length equals 17 residues.

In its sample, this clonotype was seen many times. Here the CDR3 DNA reads TGTGCCTGGGGAACGGGGGCAAAGCCCCAGCATTTT. Translation: CAWGTGAKPQHF. V usage is TRBV30 and J usage is TRBJ1-5; tentative D call: TRBD1 (6 bases). CDR1 is GTSNPN, CDR2 SVGIG, per germline (reference sequence). The CDR3 sequence is 12 residues long. Trimming shortened V by 5 bases and J by 8 bases, and 13 bases separated the two germline ends.

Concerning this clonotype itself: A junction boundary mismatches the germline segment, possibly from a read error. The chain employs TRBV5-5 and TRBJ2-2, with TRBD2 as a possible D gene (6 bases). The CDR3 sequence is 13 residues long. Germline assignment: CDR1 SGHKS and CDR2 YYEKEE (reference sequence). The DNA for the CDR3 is TGTGCCAGCAGCTGGGGACTCTCCGGCGAGCTGTTTTTT. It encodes CASSWGLSGELFF.

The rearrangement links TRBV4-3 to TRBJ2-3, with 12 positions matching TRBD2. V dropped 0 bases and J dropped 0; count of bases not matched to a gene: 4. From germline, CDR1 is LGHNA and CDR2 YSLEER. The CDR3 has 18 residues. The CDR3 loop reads CASSQDRGLAGSTDTQYF. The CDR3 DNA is TGCGCCAGCAGCCAAGATCGAGGACTAGCGGGGAGCACAGATACGCAGTATTTT.

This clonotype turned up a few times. The CDR3 spells CSARDPRWSSGKGRSSTDTQYF. As DNA, the CDR3 is TGCAGTGCTAGAGATCCCCGCTGGAGTAGCGGGAAGGGCAGATCTAGCACAGATACGCAGTATTTT. The V and J genes are TRBV20-1 and TRBJ2-3; 8 bases map to TRBD2. The V gene's germline CDR1 is DFQATT and CDR2 SNEGSKA (reference sequence). J was trimmed by 0 bases and V by 0 bases; bases with no gene match: 23. CDR3 length: 22 residues.

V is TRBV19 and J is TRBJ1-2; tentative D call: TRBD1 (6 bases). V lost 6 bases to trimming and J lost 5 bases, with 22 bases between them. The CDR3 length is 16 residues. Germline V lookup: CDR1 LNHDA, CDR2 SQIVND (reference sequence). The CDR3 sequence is CASSPEGHRILYGYTF. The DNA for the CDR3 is TGTGCCAGTAGCCCAGAGGGACACAGAATTCTATATGGCTACACCTTC. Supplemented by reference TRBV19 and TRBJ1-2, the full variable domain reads DGGITQSPKYLFRKEGQNVTLSCEQNLNHDAMYWYRQDPGQGLRLIYYSQIVNDFQKGDIAEGYSVSREKKESFPLTVTSAQKNPTAFYLCASSPEGHRILYGYTFGSGTRLTVV.